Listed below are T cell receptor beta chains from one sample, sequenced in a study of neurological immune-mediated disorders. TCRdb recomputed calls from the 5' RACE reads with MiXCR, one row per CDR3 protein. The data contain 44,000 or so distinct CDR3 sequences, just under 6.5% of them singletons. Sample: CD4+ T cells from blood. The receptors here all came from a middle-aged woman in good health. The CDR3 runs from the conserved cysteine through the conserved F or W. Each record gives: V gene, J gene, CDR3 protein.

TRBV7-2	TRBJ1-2	CASSSPAGYGYTF
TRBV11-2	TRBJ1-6	CASSFSGHSSSPLHF
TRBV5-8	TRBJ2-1	CASSLEPARVNEQFF
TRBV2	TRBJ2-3	CASNPTGKATDTQYF
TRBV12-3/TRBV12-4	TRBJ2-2	CASSLAGGGTGELFF
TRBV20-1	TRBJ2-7	CSAGLGRYEQYF
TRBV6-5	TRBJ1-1	CASSWGAEAFF
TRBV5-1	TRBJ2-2	CASHAAGGATGELFF
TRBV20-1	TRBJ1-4	CSSGQSNEKLFF
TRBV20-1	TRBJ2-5	CSARPGTSQETQYF